These T cell receptor beta chains were read from a single sample in a study of T cells in Graves' hyperthyroidism and ophthalmopathy. TCRdb reprocessed the multiplex PCR reads via MiXCR and lists one record per CDR3 protein. The table shows hundreds of thousands of distinct CDR3 sequences, with roughly 14% occurring only once. Material: blood. These TCRs come from a woman aged 45-65 years with Graves' ophthalmopathy. The CDR3 runs from the conserved cysteine through the conserved F or W. A D gene is named only where the DNA matches it firmly. Clone size is shown for a subset of rows, as once, few, many or a class of expanded clone.

d_call | clone_size | j_call | v_call | cdr3_aa | cdr3_nt
. | . | TRBJ2-3 | TRBV6-5 | CASSYSITGHPDTDTQYF | TGTGCCAGCAGTTACTCAATTACAGGACACCCCGACACAGATACGCAGTATTTT
. | once | TRBJ2-2 | TRBV7-7 | CASSLAFVKLDTGELFF | TGTGCTAGCAGCTTAGCGTTCGTGAAGCTAGACACCGGGGAGCTGTTTTTT
TRBD2 | many | TRBJ2-3 | TRBV5-1 | CASSLAGTSGIDTQYF | TGCGCCAGCAGCTTGGCTGGGACTAGCGGGATAGATACGCAGTATTTT
. | few | TRBJ1-5 | TRBV14 | CASSLQSGGQGNSNQPQHF | TGTGCCAGCAGCCTTCAAAGCGGGGGGCAGGGTAATAGCAATCAGCCCCAGCATTTT
TRBD1 | . | TRBJ1-1 | TRBV25-1 | CASRNRGRDTEAFF | TGTGCCAGCAGAAACAGGGGGAGGGACACTGAAGCTTTCTTT
TRBD1 | . | TRBJ1-5 | TRBV19 | CATTRPGQGALIYSNQPQHF | TGTGCCACCACCCGACCGGGACAGGGGGCCTTGATATATAGCAATCAGCCCCAGCATTTT
TRBD2 | many | TRBJ2-1 | TRBV7-2 | CASSSGTSWYSGSYNEQFF | TGTGCCAGCAGCTCCGGGACTAGCTGGTATTCTGGGTCCTACAATGAGCAGTTCTTC
. | many | TRBJ2-7 | TRBV6-1 | CASKGRDGLTGEQYF | TGTGCCAGCAAGGGAAGGGACGGACTAACTGGCGAGCAGTACTTC
. | many | TRBJ2-3 | TRBV12-3/TRBV12-4 | CASSPSSSTDTQYF | TGTGCCAGCAGCCCCTCCAGTAGCACAGATACGCAGTATTTT
TRBD1 | . | TRBJ2-2 | TRBV18 | CASSPIPTGVVTGELFF | TGTGCCAGCTCACCAATCCCGACAGGGGTTGTCACCGGGGAGCTGTTTTTT
. | few | TRBJ2-3 | TRBV7-8 | CASSLVFERADTQYF | TGTGCCAGCAGCTTAGTTTTTGAGCGGGCAGATACGCAGTATTTT
TRBD1 | once | TRBJ1-1 | TRBV5-4 | CASRERTGDTEAFF | TGTGCCAGCAGGGAAAGGACAGGGGACACTGAAGCTTTCTTT
TRBD1 | few | TRBJ1-3 | TRBV20-1 | CSARKQGFGNTIYF | TGCAGTGCTAGAAAACAGGGGTTTGGAAACACCATATATTTT
TRBD1 | many | TRBJ1-1 | TRBV6-1 | CASSSWGDSLTMNTEAFF | TGTGCCAGCAGCTCCTGGGGGGACAGTCTAACCATGAACACTGAAGCTTTCTTT
. | few | TRBJ2-2 | TRBV2 | CACSPRFQSANTGELFF | TGTGCCTGCAGTCCCCGTTTCCAGAGCGCGAACACCGGGGAGCTGTTTTTT
. | . | TRBJ1-1 | TRBV4-2 | CASSQDPSFDGIQSEAFF | TGTGCCAGCAGCCAAGATCCTTCCTTTGATGGGATCCAATCGGAAGCTTTCTTT
TRBD2 | many | TRBJ2-7 | TRBV28 | CASSTPLSGRTYEQYF | TGTGCCAGCAGTACCCCTCTGAGCGGGAGAACCTACGAGCAGTACTTC
. | many | TRBJ2-3 | TRBV20-1 | CSASWAAPSTDTQYF | TGCAGTGCTAGTTGGGCCGCCCCTAGCACAGATACGCAGTATTTT
TRBD1 | many | TRBJ1-3 | TRBV12-3/TRBV12-4 | CASSWTGGGNTIYF | TGTGCCAGCAGTTGGACAGGGGGTGGAAACACCATATATTTT
. | . | TRBJ2-1 | TRBV6-2/TRBV6-3 | CASSYEVGESSYNEQFF | TGTGCCAGCAGTTACGAGGTCGGGGAGAGCTCCTACAATGAGCAGTTCTTC
. | . | TRBJ1-6 | TRBV2 | CASRERNRDNSPLHF | TGTGCCAGCAGGGAACGAAACAGGGATAATTCACCCCTCCACTTT
TRBD2 | . | TRBJ2-6 | TRBV28 | CASSLEREGRSGANVLTF | TGTGCCAGCAGTTTAGAGCGGGAGGGTCGGTCTGGGGCCAACGTCCTGACTTTC
TRBD1 | few | TRBJ2-7 | TRBV6-1 | CASSQGQGLSEQYF | TGTGCCAGCAGCCAGGGACAGGGATTGAGCGAGCAGTACTTC
TRBD1 | few | TRBJ1-5 | TRBV6-2/TRBV6-3 | CASRNPDRGGQPQHF | TGTGCCAGCAGGAACCCAGACAGGGGTGGTCAGCCCCAGCATTTT
. | . | TRBJ2-1 | TRBV6-2/TRBV6-3 | CASSYGDNYNEQFF | TGTGCCAGCAGTTACGGGGACAACTACAATGAGCAGTTCTTC
. | . | TRBJ1-2 | TRBV6-1 | CAIQSDFGAFYGYTF | TGTGCCATCCAATCGGACTTTGGGGCCTTCTATGGCTACACCTTC
. | few | TRBJ2-7 | TRBV20-1 | CSAREGLRSYEQYF | TGCAGTGCAAGAGAGGGTCTCCGCTCCTACGAGCAGTACTTC
. | few | TRBJ1-2 | TRBV27 | CASSFSLNYGYTF | TGTGCCAGCAGTTTTTCCCTTAACTATGGCTACACCTTC
. | few | TRBJ1-5 | TRBV10-3 | CAISELFQGRAQPQHF | TGTGCCATCAGTGAGTTATTCCAGGGGAGGGCTCAGCCCCAGCATTTT
. | . | TRBJ2-7 | TRBV6-1 | CASGPWGYEQYF | TGTGCCAGCGGACCCTGGGGATACGAGCAGTACTTC
. | many | TRBJ1-1 | TRBV28 | CASSLRSGAGENTEAFF | TGTGCCAGCAGTTTACGGTCAGGGGCGGGGGAGAACACTGAAGCTTTCTTT
. | many | TRBJ1-5 | TRBV20-1 | CSARVSGNQPQHF | TGCAGTGCTAGAGTGTCCGGGAACCAGCCCCAGCATTTT
. | many | TRBJ2-7 | TRBV28 | CASSLSRRRSSYEQYF | TGTGCCAGCAGTTTATCCCGACGGCGAAGCTCCTACGAGCAGTACTTC
. | . | TRBJ2-3 | TRBV19 | CASSIGLARTDTQYF | TGTGCCAGTAGTATAGGGCTAGCGCGCACAGATACGCAGTATTTT
TRBD1 | . | TRBJ2-5 | TRBV7-2 | CASGTVEETQYF | TGTGCCAGCGGGACAGTAGAAGAGACCCAGTACTTC
. | many | TRBJ1-1 | TRBV28 | CASRGGAIVNTEAFF | TGTGCCAGCCGAGGGGGGGCCATTGTGAACACTGAAGCTTTCTTT
. | . | TRBJ2-7 | TRBV7-9 | CASSLGSYNSYEQYF | TGTGCCAGCAGCTTAGGGAGCTACAACTCCTACGAGCAGTACTTC
. | many | TRBJ1-5 | TRBV6-2/TRBV6-3 | CASRSGVQGLNQPQHF | TGTGCCAGCAGATCAGGAGTACAGGGCCTAAATCAGCCCCAGCATTTT
. | many | TRBJ2-2 | TRBV28 | CASSLLARGVAGELFF | TGTGCCAGCAGTTTATTGGCCAGGGGTGTTGCCGGGGAGCTGTTTTTT
TRBD2 | many | TRBJ2-7 | TRBV20-1 | CSAREPGTSGPYEQYF | TGCAGTGCTAGAGAACCCGGGACTAGCGGACCCTACGAGCAGTACTTC
. | many | TRBJ2-1 | TRBV12-3/TRBV12-4 | CASNGVRAGEQFF | TGTGCCAGCAACGGGGTGCGGGCGGGTGAGCAGTTCTTC
. | many | TRBJ2-3 | TRBV7-8 | CASSRRGTQYF | TGTGCCAGCAGCCGACGGGGTACGCAGTATTTT
TRBD2 | . | TRBJ2-3 | TRBV20-1 | CSARVSWERELLTDTQYF | TGCAGTGCTAGAGTTTCCTGGGAGCGGGAGCTGCTCACAGATACGCAGTATTTT
. | many | TRBJ1-1 | TRBV18 | CASSPRKQGLNTEAFF | TGTGCCAGCTCACCACGAAAACAGGGCCTGAACACTGAAGCTTTCTTT
. | many | TRBJ2-5 | TRBV7-8 | CASSSRQPQETQYF | TGTGCCAGCAGCTCAAGACAGCCACAAGAGACCCAGTACTTC
TRBD2 | many | TRBJ2-3 | TRBV20-1 | CSARKLAGATDTQYF | TGCAGTGCTAGGAAACTAGCGGGGGCCACAGATACGCAGTATTTT
TRBD2 | . | TRBJ2-1 | TRBV24-1 | CATSESAIAGGEFF | TGTGCCACCAGTGAGTCCGCTATAGCGGGAGGGGAGTTCTTC
. | many | TRBJ2-1 | TRBV6-1 | CASTPTLLTGSSYNEQFF | TGTGCCAGCACCCCGACTCTTTTAACAGGGAGCTCCTACAATGAGCAGTTCTTC
TRBD2 | few | TRBJ2-2 | TRBV4-3 | CASSQDPGLGMAGELFF | TGCGCCAGCAGCCAAGATCCGGGACTAGGGATGGCCGGGGAGCTGTTTTTT